The following is a TCR beta chain sequence with its context. This entry is derived from a study of blood T cell repertoires in COVID-19. TCRdb's table, derived via immunoSEQ multiplex PCR, lists solely in-frame clones and lacks some. The sample has about 190,000 clones; roughly four fifths are singletons. In germline, CDR1 is LGHNA, CDR2 YSLEER. This CDR3 spans 17 amino acids. Trimming took off 0 bases at V and 7 bases at J, with 19 bases between the two ends. The source is a woman aged 45 to 65 with acute or convalescent COVID-19. Input material: peripheral blood. This rearrangement joins TRBV4-3 to TRBJ1-5; D perhaps matches TRBD1 (6 bases). The CDR3 region has the DNA TGCGCCAGCAGCCAAGATCTGGTCAGGTCGGGGACACAGCCCCAGCATTTT. This encodes CASSQDLVRSGTQPQHF.